This T cell receptor (beta chain) originates from a study of blood T cell repertoires in COVID-19. Study at large: Specimens from acute and convalescent COVID-19 originated in the United States, Italy and Spain. PBMCs, B-cell-depleted T cells, or T cells were the source of the cDNA or gDNA that made up the material.

Under the authors' procedure: Estimates of nucleated cell counts were drawn from the amplification of reference gene primers. Clones were sequenced by immunoSEQ multiplex PCR, and TCRdb holds only the in-frame ones, with some missing. The DNA was the basis for D and trimming; V, J and clone size are from that table. Of about 310,000 clones detected, around 92% appear once; the ten largest clones hold about 9.4%. The origin of this receptor is a woman aged 25 to 39 who had recovered from COVID-19. Sample: PBMCs or T cells enriched from blood (not recorded which).

The CDR3 is CASSSPGIGGGYGYTF. CDR3 bases: TGTGCCAGCAGTTCACCCGGGATTGGGGGAGGCTATGGCTACACCTTC. This chain links TRBV28 with TRBJ1-2; D perhaps matches TRBD1 (5 bases). Germline V CDR1 and CDR2: MDHEN, SYDVKM. The CDR3 is 16 amino acids. V lost 4 bases and J 4 bases, leaving 19 bases between the germline ends.